These 11 T cell receptor beta chains share one sample of origin, sequenced in a study of blood T cells in healthy people across ages. Using a J-beta primer mix together with a sample-barcoded 5' primer, a second PCR was run for about 6 to 11 cycles. TCRdb re-analysed the 5' RACE reads in MiXCR, keeping a single row per CDR3 protein. The repertoire holds around 1,700,000 distinct CDR3 sequences, approximately 30% seen once, with over 7% in the top ten. The sequenced material came from blood. These receptors were obtained from a woman aged 30 to 39 in good health.

This clonotype was found a few times. This chain connects TRBV20-1 to TRBJ2-3, with 10 positions matching TRBD2. V dropped 5 bases and J dropped 1; count of bases not matched to a gene: 6. This CDR3 region has 15 residues. Germline CDR1 DFQATT, CDR2 SNEGSKA (reference sequence). CDR3 amino acids: CSALFGTSGTDTQYF. The DNA for the CDR3 is TGCAGTGCTCTTTTCGGGACTAGCGGCACAGATACGCAGTATTTT.

The genes are TRBV12-3 or TRBV12-4 and TRBJ1-5; D not certain. The CDR3 loop spans 12 amino acids. V was shortened by 4 bases and J by 9 bases, with 10 bases between the two germline ends. The chain's CDR3 is CASSSRKGPQHF. In nucleotides, the CDR3 is TGTGCCAGCAGTTCCCGGAAGGGGCCCCAGCATTTT.

The chain is built from TRBV12-3 or TRBV12-4 and TRBJ2-7; D gene uncertain. Trimming stripped 6 bases from V and 4 bases from J, with 16 bases between. CDR3 length: 14 residues. The CDR3 DNA sequence: TGTGCCAGCAGCCCCCGCCGTCGTGGGTACGAGCAGTACTTC. The encoded protein is CASSPRRRGYEQYF.

The table lists this clonotype with a few counts. The chain employs TRBV29-1 and TRBJ2-1; D uncertain. From germline, CDR1 is SQVTM and CDR2 ANQGSEA. V gave up 2 bases and J gave up 4 bases, with 9 bases separating them. The CDR3 runs to 13 residues. Here the CDR3 reads CSVERAGYNEQFF. In DNA form, the CDR3 reads TGCAGCGTTGAACGGGCAGGTTACAATGAGCAGTTCTTC.

This clonotype was counted a few times. The J gene is TRBJ1-2, the V gene TRBV30; D might be TRBD1 (6 bases). Trimming cost V 0 bases and J 0 bases, with 23 bases left between them. The germline gives CDR1 GTSNPN, CDR2 SVGIG (reference sequence). The CDR3 is 19 residues long. The CDR3 sequence is CAWSVFTGLGDKANYGYTF. CDR3 nucleotides: TGTGCCTGGAGTGTGTTTACTGGTTTAGGGGACAAAGCTAACTATGGCTACACCTTC.

In the case of this clonotype: Germline and junction disagree at one end, which may indicate a read error. The chain combines TRBV5-1 with TRBJ1-1; 7 nucleotides match TRBD1. The CDR3 length is 15 residues. Germline-derived CDR1 and CDR2 are SGHRS and YFSETQ. CDR3 in DNA: TGCGCCAACAGCCTGGAGGGGGCGCCTGGCACTGAAGCTTTCTTT. Residues: CANSLEGAPGTEAFF.

J is TRBJ1-4 and V is TRBV7-9, with D uncertain. The CDR3 covers 16 residues. The V and J ends lost 0 bases and 5 bases respectively, with 13 bases between them. Per the germline V gene, CDR1 is SEHNR and CDR2 is FQNEAQ (reference sequence). CDR3: CASSLASFRGNEKLFF. Written as DNA, the CDR3 is TGTGCCAGCAGCTTAGCGAGCTTCAGAGGGAATGAAAAACTGTTTTTT.

This chain uses TRBV7-8 with TRBJ2-3; 7 bases are shared with TRBD2. Germline assignment: CDR1 SGHVS and CDR2 FQNEAQ. The ends lost 5 bases at V and 3 bases at J; junction bases unmatched: 5. CDR3 length: 14 amino acids. CDR3 amino acids: CASSRAGVTDTQYF. In DNA, the CDR3 is TGTGCCAGCAGCCGGGCGGGAGTTACAGATACGCAGTATTTT.

This clonotype was counted between two and nine times. The rearrangement joins TRBV20-1 to TRBJ2-4, with 7 nucleotides matching TRBD2. The CDR3 runs to 14 residues. The V and J ends lost 3 bases and 8 bases, in that order; junction bases with no gene match: 10. Germline-derived CDR1 and CDR2 are DFQATT and SNEGSKA (reference sequence). The CDR3 sequence: CSARPRLGGDIQYF. The CDR3 region has the DNA TGCAGTGCTAGGCCTAGACTGGGGGGGGACATTCAGTACTTC.

This clonotype was counted many times. The V and J genes are TRBV10-3 and TRBJ2-7; perhaps TRBD2 as D (6 bases). This CDR3 is 13 amino acids long. V dropped 3 bases and J dropped 4 bases, with 10 bases sitting between them. Germline V gene lookup returns CDR1 ENHRY and CDR2 SYGVKD. DNA of the CDR3: TGTGCCATCAGTGAAACCGGGGGTTACGAGCAGTACTTC. Translating gives CAISETGGYEQYF.

This clonotype was picked up a small number of times. The chain joins TRBV5-1 to TRBJ2-1; weak D call: TRBD1 (7 bases). Trimming pared 4 bases from V and 5 bases from J, leaving 13 bases between. The V gene's germline CDR1 is SGHRS and CDR2 YFSETQ. CDR3 length equals 14 residues. DNA of the CDR3: TGCGCCAGCAGCACCAGGGGGGTCCACAATGAGCAGTTCTTC. It translates to CASSTRGVHNEQFF.